Below, one T cell receptor (beta chain) is given with its context. As yet, its antigen is unknown. The data are from a study of T cell responses to AZD1222 COVID-19 vaccine. Study-wide findings and caveats: Donors skewed white British and female; clonal diversity was possibly underestimated. At study baseline, merely about 6 AZD1222 recipients were seropositive.

Germline V gene sequence: CDR1 KGHSH, CDR2 LQKENI. The CDR3 extends over 17 amino acids. Trimming left V 0 bases short and J 0 bases short, with 12 bases between. TCRdb keeps only in-frame clones here, not all; method: immunoSEQ multiplex PCR. The repertoire holds 95,000 to 150,000 clones, with about 89% as singletons. V is TRBV18 and J is TRBJ2-4; D perhaps matches TRBD1 (5 bases). The source is an adult in good health. Sequencing was performed on peripheral blood, taken on day 0 of AZD1222 vaccination. This CDR3 is CASSPPVVRVAKNIQYF. The CDR3 DNA is TGTGCCAGCTCACCACCGGTGGTCAGGGTAGCCAAAAACATTCAGTACTTC.